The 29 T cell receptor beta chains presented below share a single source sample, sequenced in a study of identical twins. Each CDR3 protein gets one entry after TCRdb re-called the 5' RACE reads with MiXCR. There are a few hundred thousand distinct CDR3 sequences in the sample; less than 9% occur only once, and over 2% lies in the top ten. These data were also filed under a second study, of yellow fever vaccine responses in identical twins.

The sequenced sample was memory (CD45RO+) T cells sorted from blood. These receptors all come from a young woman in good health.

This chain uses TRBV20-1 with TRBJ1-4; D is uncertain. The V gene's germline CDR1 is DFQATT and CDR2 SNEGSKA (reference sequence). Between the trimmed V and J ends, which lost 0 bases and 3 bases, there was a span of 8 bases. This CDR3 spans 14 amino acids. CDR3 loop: CSARDFRANEKLFF. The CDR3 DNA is TGCAGTGCTAGAGATTTTCGGGCTAATGAAAAACTGTTTTTT.

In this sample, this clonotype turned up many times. CDR3 amino acids: CASSLVGQGSNQPQHF. The CDR3 DNA reads TGTGCCAGCAGTTTAGTGGGACAGGGGAGCAATCAGCCCCAGCATTTT. The chain combines TRBV12-3 or TRBV12-4 with TRBJ1-5; TRBD1 agrees at 10 bases. CDR3 length equals 16 residues. V lost 1 base, J lost 1 base, and 1 base stayed unmatched.

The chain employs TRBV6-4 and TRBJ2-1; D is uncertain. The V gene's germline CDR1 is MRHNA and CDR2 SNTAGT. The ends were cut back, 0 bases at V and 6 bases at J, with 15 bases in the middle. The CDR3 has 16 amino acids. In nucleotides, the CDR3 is TGTGCCAGCAGTGACTCTCGCGAAGCCGGAAGCAATGAGCAGTTCTTC. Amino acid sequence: CASSDSREAGSNEQFF.

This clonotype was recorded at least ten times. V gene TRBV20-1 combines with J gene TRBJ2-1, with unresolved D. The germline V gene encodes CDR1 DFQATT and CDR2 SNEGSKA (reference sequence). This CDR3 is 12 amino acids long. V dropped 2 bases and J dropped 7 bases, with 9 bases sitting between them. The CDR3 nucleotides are TGCAGTGCTAGAATGGCTGAAAATGAGCAGTTCTTC. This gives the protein CSARMAENEQFF.

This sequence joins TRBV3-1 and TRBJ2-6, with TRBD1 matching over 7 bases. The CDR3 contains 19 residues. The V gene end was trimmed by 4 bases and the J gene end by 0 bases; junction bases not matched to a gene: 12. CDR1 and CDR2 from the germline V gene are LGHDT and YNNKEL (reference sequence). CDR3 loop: CASSRDPGTVASGANVLTF. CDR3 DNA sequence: TGTGCCAGCAGCCGGGACCCCGGGACAGTTGCCTCTGGGGCCAACGTCCTGACTTTC.

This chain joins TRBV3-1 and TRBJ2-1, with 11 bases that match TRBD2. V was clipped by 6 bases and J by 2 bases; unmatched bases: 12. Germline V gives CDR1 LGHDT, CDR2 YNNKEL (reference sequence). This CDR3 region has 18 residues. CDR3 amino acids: CASRRASGGPGTYNEQFF. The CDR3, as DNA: TGTGCCAGCAGGCGGGCTAGCGGGGGGCCGGGCACCTACAATGAGCAGTTCTTC.

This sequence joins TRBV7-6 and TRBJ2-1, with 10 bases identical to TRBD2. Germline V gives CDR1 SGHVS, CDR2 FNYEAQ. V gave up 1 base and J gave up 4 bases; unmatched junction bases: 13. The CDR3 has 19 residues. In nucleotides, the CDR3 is TGTGCCAGCAGCTTAGGGGGGGGACCTAGCGGGAGCAGATACAATGAGCAGTTCTTC. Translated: CASSLGGGPSGSRYNEQFF.

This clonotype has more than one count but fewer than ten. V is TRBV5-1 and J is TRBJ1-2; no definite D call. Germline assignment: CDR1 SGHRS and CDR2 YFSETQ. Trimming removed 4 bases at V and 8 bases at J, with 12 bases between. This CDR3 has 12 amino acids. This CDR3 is CASSGQSGGYTF. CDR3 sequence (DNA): TGCGCCAGCAGCGGTCAGTCCGGAGGCTACACCTTC.

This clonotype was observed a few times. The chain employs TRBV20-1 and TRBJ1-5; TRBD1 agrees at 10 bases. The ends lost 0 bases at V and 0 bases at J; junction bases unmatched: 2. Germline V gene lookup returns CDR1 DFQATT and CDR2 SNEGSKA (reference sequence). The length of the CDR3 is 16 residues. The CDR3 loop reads CSARDWTGGSNQPQHF. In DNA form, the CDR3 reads TGCAGTGCTAGAGATTGGACAGGGGGTAGCAATCAGCCCCAGCATTTT.

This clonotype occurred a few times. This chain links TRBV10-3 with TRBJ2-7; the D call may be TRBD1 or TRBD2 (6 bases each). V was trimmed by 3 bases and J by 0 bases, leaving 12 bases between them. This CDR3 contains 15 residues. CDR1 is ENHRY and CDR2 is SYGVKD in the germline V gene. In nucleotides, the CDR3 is TGTGCCATCAGTGATAGGGGGGAGGCCTCCTACGAGCAGTACTTC. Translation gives CAISDRGEASYEQYF.

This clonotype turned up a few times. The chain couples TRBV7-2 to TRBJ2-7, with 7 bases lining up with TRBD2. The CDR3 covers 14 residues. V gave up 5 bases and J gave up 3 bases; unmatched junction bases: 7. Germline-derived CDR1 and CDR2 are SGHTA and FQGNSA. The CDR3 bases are TGTGCCAGCAGCCAAGGACTAGAGTACTACGAGCAGTACTTC. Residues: CASSQGLEYYEQYF.

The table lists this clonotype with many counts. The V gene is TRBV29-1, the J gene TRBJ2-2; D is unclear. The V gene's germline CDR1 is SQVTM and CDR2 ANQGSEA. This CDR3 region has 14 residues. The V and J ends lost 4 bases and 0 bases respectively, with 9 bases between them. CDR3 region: CSVGGRANTGELFF. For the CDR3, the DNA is TGCAGCGTTGGGGGTAGGGCGAACACCGGGGAGCTGTTTTTT.

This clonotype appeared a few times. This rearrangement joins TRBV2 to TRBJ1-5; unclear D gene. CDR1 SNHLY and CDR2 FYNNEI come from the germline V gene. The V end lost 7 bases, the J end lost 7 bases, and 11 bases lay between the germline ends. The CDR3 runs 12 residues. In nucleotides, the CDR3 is TGTGCCAGCAATCGTCCGGGGCAGCCCCAGCATTTT. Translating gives CASNRPGQPQHF.

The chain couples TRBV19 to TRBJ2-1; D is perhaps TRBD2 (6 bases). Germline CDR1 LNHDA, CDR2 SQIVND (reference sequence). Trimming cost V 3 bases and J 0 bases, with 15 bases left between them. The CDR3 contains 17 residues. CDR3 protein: CASSITSAGSSYNEQFF. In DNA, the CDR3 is TGTGCCAGTAGTATTACGTCAGCCGGGAGCTCCTACAATGAGCAGTTCTTC.

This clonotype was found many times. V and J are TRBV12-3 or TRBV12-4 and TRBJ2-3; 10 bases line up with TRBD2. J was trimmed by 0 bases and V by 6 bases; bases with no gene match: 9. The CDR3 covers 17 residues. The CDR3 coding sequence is TGTGCCAGCAGGCCCCAGCGGACTAGCGGAAGCACAGATACGCAGTATTTT. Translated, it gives CASRPQRTSGSTDTQYF.

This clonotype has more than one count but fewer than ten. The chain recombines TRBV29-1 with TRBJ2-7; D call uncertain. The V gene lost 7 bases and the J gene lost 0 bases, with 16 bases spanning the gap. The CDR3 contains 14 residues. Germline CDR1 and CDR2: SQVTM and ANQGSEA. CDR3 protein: CSAPSFRDSYEQYV. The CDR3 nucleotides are TGCAGCGCTCCTTCCTTTAGGGACTCCTACGAGCAGTACGTC.

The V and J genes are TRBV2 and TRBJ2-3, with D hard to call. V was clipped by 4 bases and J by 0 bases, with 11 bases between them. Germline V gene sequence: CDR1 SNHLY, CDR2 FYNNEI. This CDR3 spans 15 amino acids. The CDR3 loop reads CASSAQVGSTDTQYF. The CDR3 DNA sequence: TGTGCCAGCAGTGCCCAGGTCGGGAGCACAGATACGCAGTATTTT.

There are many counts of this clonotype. CDR3 protein: CASSSTSGTGVTDTQYF. The CDR3 coding sequence is TGTGCCAGCAGCTCCACGTCCGGGACAGGGGTCACAGATACGCAGTATTTT. J is TRBJ2-3 and V is TRBV13, with 10 bases that match TRBD1. The CDR3 is 17 amino acids. Looked up from germline, CDR1 is PRHDT and CDR2 is FYEKMQ (reference sequence). With V trimmed by 4 bases and J by 2 bases, 9 bases remained unmatched.

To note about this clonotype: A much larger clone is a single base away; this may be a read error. The CDR3 here is CARSEEPRYNEQFF. The CDR3 bases are TGTGCCCGCAGTGAAGAGCCACGCTACAATGAGCAGTTCTTC. The rearrangement joins TRBV6-1 to TRBJ2-1; the D is unclear. This CDR3 spans 14 amino acids. Germline V gives CDR1 MNHNS, CDR2 SASEGT.

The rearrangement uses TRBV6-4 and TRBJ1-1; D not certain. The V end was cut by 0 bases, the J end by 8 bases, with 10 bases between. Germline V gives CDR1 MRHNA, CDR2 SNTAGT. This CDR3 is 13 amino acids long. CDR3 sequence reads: CASSDSASSEAFF. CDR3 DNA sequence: TGTGCCAGCAGTGACTCGGCAAGCTCCGAAGCTTTCTTT.

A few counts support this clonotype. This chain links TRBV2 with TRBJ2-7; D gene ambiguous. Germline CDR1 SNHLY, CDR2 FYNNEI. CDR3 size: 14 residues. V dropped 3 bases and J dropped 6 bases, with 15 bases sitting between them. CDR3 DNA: TGTGCCAGCAGTGAGAGTATCTCTCTGGGCGAGCAGTACGTC. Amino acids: CASSESISLGEQYV.

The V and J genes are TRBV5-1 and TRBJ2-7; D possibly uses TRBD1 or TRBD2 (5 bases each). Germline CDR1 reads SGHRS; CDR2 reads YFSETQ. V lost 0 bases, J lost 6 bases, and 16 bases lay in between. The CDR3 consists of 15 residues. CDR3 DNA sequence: TGCGCCAGCAGCTTGGGTTCCGGGGCCCAGGGCGAGCAGTACGTC. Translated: CASSLGSGAQGEQYV.

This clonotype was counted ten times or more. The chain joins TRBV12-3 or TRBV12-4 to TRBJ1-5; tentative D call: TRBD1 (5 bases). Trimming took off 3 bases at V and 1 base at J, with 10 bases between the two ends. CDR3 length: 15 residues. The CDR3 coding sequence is TGTGCCAGCAGTTTGATGACAGCAAGCAATCAGCCCCAGCATTTT. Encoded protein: CASSLMTASNQPQHF.

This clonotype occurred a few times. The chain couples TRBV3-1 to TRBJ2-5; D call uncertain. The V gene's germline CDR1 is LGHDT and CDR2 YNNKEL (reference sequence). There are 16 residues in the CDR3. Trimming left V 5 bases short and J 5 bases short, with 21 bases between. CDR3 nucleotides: TGTGCCAGCAGCATTATAAAGCAGGTTTTGGGGGAGACCCAGTACTTC. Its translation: CASSIIKQVLGETQYF.

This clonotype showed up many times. CDR3 in DNA: TGTGCCAGCAGCCAAATCGGGGGGAGCACAGATACGCAGTATTTT. Residues: CASSQIGGSTDTQYF. The chain recombines TRBV4-2 with TRBJ2-3; 7 nucleotides align to TRBD2. This CDR3 is 15 amino acids long. The V and J ends lost 2 bases and 0 bases, in that order; junction bases with no gene match: 2. Germline V gives CDR1 LGHNA, CDR2 YNFKEQ.

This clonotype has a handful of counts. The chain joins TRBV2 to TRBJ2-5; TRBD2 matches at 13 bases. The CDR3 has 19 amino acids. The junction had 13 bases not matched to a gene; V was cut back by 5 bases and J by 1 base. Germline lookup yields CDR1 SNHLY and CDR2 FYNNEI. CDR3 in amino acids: CASSLPGTSGMGAQETQYF. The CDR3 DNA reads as TGTGCCAGCAGTCTCCCCGGGACTAGCGGGATGGGGGCCCAAGAGACCCAGTACTTC.

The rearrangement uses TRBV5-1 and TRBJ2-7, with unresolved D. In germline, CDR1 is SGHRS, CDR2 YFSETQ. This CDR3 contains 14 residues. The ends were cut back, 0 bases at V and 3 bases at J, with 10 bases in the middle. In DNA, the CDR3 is TGCGCCAGCAGCTTGGGCCCCCAATACTACGAGCAGTACTTC. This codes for CASSLGPQYYEQYF.

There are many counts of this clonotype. This CDR3 is CASSPEGQGRTEAFF. The CDR3 nucleotides read TGCGCCAGCAGCCCTGAGGGACAGGGAAGGACTGAAGCTTTCTTT. The rearrangement joins TRBV5-1 to TRBJ1-1; 9 nucleotides line up with TRBD1. Germline-derived CDR1 and CDR2 are SGHRS and YFSETQ. This CDR3 has 15 residues. The J segment lost 5 bases and the V segment lost 4 bases, leaving 9 bases of the junction unmatched.

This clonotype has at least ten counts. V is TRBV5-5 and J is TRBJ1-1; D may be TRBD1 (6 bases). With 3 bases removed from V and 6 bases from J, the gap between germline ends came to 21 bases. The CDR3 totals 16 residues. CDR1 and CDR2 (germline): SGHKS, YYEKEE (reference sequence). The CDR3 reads CASSYAGGRVGPEAFF. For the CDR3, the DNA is TGTGCCAGCAGCTATGCGGGGGGCCGCGTGGGGCCTGAAGCTTTCTTT.